This T cell receptor (beta chain) came from a study of blood T cells in healthy people across ages. Findings and limits, study-wide: Fewer expanded clones and more diversity marked long-lived versus aged donors.

This clonotype was counted a few times. Its antigen remains unidentified. Isolated per sample were at least 7 million PBMCs. Samples each yielded at least 5.5 micrograms of total RNA. Using a J-beta primer mix together with a sample-barcoded 5' primer, a second PCR was run for about 6 to 11 cycles. Each CDR3 protein gets one entry after TCRdb re-called the 5' RACE reads with MiXCR. The table records about 780,000 distinct CDR3 sequences, about 45% of them present only once. V gave up 0 bases and J gave up 4 bases, with 13 bases separating them. The CDR3 totals 15 residues. Germline V gene lookup returns CDR1 SGHRS and CDR2 YFSETQ.

Sample: blood. The chain has TRBV5-1 and TRBJ2-5; no firm D call. The TCR originated in an elderly man in good health. CDR3 nucleotide sequence: TGCGCCAGCAGCTTGGCCTCCAGCGTTGGAGAGACCCAGTACTTC. Its translation is CASSLASSVGETQYF.